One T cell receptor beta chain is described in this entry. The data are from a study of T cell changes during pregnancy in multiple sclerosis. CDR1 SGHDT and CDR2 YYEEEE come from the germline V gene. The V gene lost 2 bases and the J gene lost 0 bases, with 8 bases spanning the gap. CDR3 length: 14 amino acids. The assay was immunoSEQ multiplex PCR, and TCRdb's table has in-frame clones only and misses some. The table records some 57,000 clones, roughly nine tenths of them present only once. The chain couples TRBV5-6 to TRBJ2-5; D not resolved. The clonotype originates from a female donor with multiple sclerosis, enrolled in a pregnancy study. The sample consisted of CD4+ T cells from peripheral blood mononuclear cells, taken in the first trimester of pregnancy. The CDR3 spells CASSFGTYQETQYF. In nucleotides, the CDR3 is TGTGCCAGCAGCTTTGGCACGTACCAAGAGACCCAGTACTTC.